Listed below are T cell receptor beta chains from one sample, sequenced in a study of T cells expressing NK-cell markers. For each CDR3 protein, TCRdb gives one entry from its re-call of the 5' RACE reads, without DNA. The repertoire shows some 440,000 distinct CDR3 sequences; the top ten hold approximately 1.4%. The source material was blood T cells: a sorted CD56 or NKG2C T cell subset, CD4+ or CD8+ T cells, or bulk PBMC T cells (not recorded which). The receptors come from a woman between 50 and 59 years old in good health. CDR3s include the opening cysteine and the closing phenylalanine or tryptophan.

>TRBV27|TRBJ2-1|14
CASSWDREYNEQFF
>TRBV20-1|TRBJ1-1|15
CSARDVDEGWTEAFF
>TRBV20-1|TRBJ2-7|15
CSARGRVAGAVEQYF
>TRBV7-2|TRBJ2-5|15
CASSLDSGRQETQYF
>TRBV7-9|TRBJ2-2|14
CASSLVQPAGELFF
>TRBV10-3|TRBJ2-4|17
CAISESGTLRAKNIQYF
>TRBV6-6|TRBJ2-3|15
CASSYSARQGDTQYF
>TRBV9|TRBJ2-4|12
CASSDPGQAQYF
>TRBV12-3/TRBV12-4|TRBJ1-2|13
CASSPGLILGYTF
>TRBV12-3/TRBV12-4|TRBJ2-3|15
CASLSGRGGTDTQYF
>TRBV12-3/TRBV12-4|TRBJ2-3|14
CASSSEASTDTQYF
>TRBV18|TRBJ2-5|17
CASSPLGLPQGGETQYF
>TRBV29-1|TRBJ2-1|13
CSAGGGGLNEQFF
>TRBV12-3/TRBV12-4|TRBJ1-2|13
CASSLSGPKGYTF
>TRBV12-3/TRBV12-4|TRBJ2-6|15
CASSTGGTGANVLTF
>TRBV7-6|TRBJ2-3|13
CASSLTSGDTQYF
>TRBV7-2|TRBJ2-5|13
CASSATQGETQYF
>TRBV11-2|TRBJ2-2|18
CASSLISLAGANTGELFF
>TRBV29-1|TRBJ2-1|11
CSAGWDNEQFF
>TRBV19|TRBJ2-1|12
CASTTSTYEQFF
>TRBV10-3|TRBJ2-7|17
CAISEGTSGTSSYEQYF
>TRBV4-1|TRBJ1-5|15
CASSQDRLSNQPQHF
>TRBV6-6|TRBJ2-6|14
CASRGSSGANVLTF
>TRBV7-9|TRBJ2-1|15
CASSSGIVGINEQFF
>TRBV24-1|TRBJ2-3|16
CATSDLGQGSTDTQYF
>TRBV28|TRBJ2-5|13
CASSARWGETQYF
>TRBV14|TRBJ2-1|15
CASRHTGTGVHEQFF
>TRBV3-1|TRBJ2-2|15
CASSQPDRGTGELFF
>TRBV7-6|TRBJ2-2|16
CASSLVSGTVTGELFF
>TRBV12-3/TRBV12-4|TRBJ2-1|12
CASSLGPKGEFF
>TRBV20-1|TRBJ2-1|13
CSAQGGVRNEQFF
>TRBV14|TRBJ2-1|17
CASSLTLGLAGGDEQFF
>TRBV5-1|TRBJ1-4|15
CASSPRGTNNEKLFF
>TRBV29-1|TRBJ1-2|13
CSVRAGQNYGYTF
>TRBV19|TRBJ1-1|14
CASSIIGANTEAFF
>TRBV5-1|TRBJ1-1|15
CASSGSTGLNTEAFF
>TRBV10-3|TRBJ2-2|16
CAISESRTGVAGELFF
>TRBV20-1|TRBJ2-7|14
CSAREDPSSYEQYF
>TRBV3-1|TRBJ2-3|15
CASSQEWGGTDTQYF
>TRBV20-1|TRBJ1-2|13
CSAKSPAGLGYTF
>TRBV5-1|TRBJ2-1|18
CASSLRGLLAGAYNEQFF
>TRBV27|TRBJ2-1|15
CASSGGWVKNNEQFF
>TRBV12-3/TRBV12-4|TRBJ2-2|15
CASRSGQGMTGELFF
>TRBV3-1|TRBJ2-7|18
CASSHNLVTGARSYEQYF
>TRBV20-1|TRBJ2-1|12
CSARDLPNEQFF
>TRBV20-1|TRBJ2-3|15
CSAPSLTGLPDTQYF
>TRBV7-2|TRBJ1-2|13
CASSLGVSYGYTF
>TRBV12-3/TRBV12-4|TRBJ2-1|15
CASRLPGLAYNEQFF
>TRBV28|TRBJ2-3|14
CASILATSTDTQYF
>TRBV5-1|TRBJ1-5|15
CASSLAGGGNQPQHF